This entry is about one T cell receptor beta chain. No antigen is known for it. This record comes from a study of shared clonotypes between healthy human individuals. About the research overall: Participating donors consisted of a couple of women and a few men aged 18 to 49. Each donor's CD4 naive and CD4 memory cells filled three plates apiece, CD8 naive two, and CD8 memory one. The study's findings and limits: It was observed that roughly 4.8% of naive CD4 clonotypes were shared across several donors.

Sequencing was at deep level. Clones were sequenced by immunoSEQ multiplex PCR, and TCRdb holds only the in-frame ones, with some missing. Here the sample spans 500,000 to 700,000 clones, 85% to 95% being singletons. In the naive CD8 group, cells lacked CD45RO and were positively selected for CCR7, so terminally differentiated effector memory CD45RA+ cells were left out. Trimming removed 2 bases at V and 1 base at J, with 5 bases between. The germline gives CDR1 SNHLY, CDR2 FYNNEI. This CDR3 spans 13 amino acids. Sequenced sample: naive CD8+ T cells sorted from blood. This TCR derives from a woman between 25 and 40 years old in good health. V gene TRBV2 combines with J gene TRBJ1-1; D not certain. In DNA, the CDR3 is TGTGCCAGCAGTGAATTAGGGAACACTGAAGCTTTCTTT. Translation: CASSELGNTEAFF. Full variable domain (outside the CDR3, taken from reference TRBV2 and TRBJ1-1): EPEVTQTPSHQVTQMGQEVILRCVPISNHLYFYWYRQILGQKVEFLVSFYNNEISEKSEIFDDQFSVERPDGSNFTLKIRSTKLEDSAMYFCASSELGNTEAFFGQGTRLTVV.